This TCR beta chain was identified during a study of T-cell memory formation after mild COVID-19. This CDR3 has 15 amino acids. Germline CDR1 and CDR2: SGHRS and YFSETQ. V was trimmed by 2 bases and J by 1 base, leaving 12 bases between them. Each CDR3 protein gets one entry after TCRdb re-called the 5' RACE reads with MiXCR. The sample lists about 340,000 distinct CDR3 sequences, less than 25% occurring once. Sample: PBMCs or a T cell subset sorted from them (not recorded which). The TCR originated in a man aged 18 to 35 who had mild COVID-19 (a few samples of this study predate the infection). Cell type and time point are not known. This sequence joins TRBV5-1 and TRBJ2-5, with a weak D call TRBD2 (5 bases). Here the CDR3 reads CASSLSGNLQETQYF. In DNA form, the CDR3 reads TGCGCCAGCAGCTTATCGGGGAACCTCCAAGAGACCCAGTACTTC.